This TCR beta chain appears in the sequencing data of a study of T-cell memory formation after mild COVID-19. This clonotype appeared many times. Its antigen remains unknown. One entry per CDR3 protein results from TCRdb running MiXCR on the 5' RACE reads. The repertoire holds around 260,000 distinct CDR3 sequences, with 15% to 20% as singletons. CDR1 and CDR2 (germline): MNHNY, SVGAGI (reference sequence). Deletions cut 5 bases from V and 2 bases from J, with 5 bases between. This CDR3 is 12 amino acids long. Study outcomes and limitations: Clones shrinking from day 15 to 85 showed even CD4/CD8 mixes; later expanders tilted CD4+.

This TCR derives from a man between 18 and 29 years old who had mild COVID-19 (a few samples of this study predate the infection). Cell type and time point are not known. Sequenced sample: PBMCs or a T cell subset sorted from them (not recorded which). The chain uses TRBV6-6 and TRBJ2-3; D not certain. The CDR3 DNA reads as TGTGCCAGCAGTCCGACCACAGATACGCAGTATTTT. This gives the protein CASSPTTDTQYF.